The clone carrying this TCR beta chain was counted ten times or more. Its antigen is unidentified. TCRdb re-called the 5' RACE reads through MiXCR, storing one row per CDR3 protein. The sample comprises over 11,000 distinct CDR3 sequences, 8.5% to 12% of which are singletons, and approximately 24% rests with the top ten. Healthy controls consisted of blood bank volunteers in Maryland, USA. The ends were cut back, 4 bases at V and 4 bases at J, with 12 bases in the middle. There are 14 residues in the CDR3. The germline CDR1 and CDR2 sequences are SGHNT and YYREEE (reference sequence). This specimen belongs to a study of neurological immune-mediated disorders. Study-wide results and limits: None of the CDR3 amino acid sequences found in expanded clones was shared across subjects. This suggests that the TCR-beta repertoires were private in all groups.

The sequencing sample was made of PBMCs. This TCR was recovered from a woman between 40 and 50 years old in good health. The chain joins TRBV5-4 to TRBJ2-1, with D uncertain. The CDR3 reads CASSPGGEYNEQFF. CDR3 DNA: TGTGCCAGCAGCCCAGGCGGAGAATACAATGAGCAGTTCTTC. The complete variable domain, with remaining parts taken from reference TRBV5-4 and TRBJ2-1, reads ETGVTQSPTHLIKTRGQQVTLRCSSQSGHNTVSWYQQALGQGPQFIFQYYREEENGRGNFPPRFSGLQFPNYSSELNVNALELDDSALYLCASSPGGEYNEQFFGPGTRLTVL.